The 14 T cell receptor beta chains in this list originate from one sample, sequenced in a study of T cells in Graves' hyperthyroidism and ophthalmopathy. Researchers took RNA transcripts and amplified the TCR beta CDR3 regions from them. HTBI primers were the set used in a first-round RT-PCR of the TCR CDR3. TCRdb ran MiXCR on the multiplex PCR reads and lists one entry per CDR3 protein. The sample shows more than 350,000 distinct CDR3 sequences, more than 12% of them seen only once. The sample was blood. All receptors come from a woman in her twenties or thirties with Graves' hyperthyroidism.

The V call is TRBV7-3, the J call TRBJ2-2, with 10 bases fitting TRBD2. Germline lookup yields CDR1 SGHTA and CDR2 FQGTGA. The CDR3 runs 17 residues. Unmatched junction bases numbered 11, after V lost 5 bases and J lost 5 bases. CDR3 loop: CASSLLGTSEGTGELFF. CDR3 DNA sequence: TGTGCCAGCAGCCTTCTCGGGACTAGCGAGGGAACCGGGGAGCTGTTTTTT.

This clonotype was recorded many times. The chain uses TRBV20-1 and TRBJ1-5; TRBD1 aligns across 7 bases. The J segment lost 6 bases and the V segment lost 4 bases, leaving 6 bases of the junction unmatched. Germline lookup yields CDR1 DFQATT and CDR2 SNEGSKA (reference sequence). The CDR3 spans 13 residues. The CDR3 nucleotides are TGCAGTGCTAAGGACAGGAGTAGTCAGCCCCAGCATTTT. Its protein is CSAKDRSSQPQHF.

This clonotype was seen repeatedly, ten times or more. This sequence joins TRBV28 and TRBJ2-3, with D perhaps given as TRBD1 or TRBD2 (5 bases each). Germline V lookup: CDR1 MDHEN, CDR2 SYDVKM. V dropped 2 bases and J dropped 1 base, with 10 bases sitting between them. This CDR3 has 15 residues. CDR3 protein: CASSLRGSGTDTQYF. The CDR3 DNA sequence: TGTGCCAGCAGTTTACGGGGCTCCGGCACAGATACGCAGTATTTT.

Ten or more counts support this clonotype. V gene TRBV7-2 combines with J gene TRBJ2-7; 7 nucleotides agree with TRBD1. CDR3 size: 16 residues. Unmatched junction bases numbered 12, after V lost 5 bases and J lost 2 bases. Germline V gene sequence: CDR1 SGHTA, CDR2 FQGNSA. CDR3 sequence reads: CASSPGGGRLPYEQYF. Written as DNA, the CDR3 is TGTGCCAGCAGCCCAGGGGGTGGCAGGTTGCCCTACGAGCAGTACTTC.

This clonotype was observed many times. CDR3: CASSLLAGTNTGELFF. CDR3 nucleotide sequence: TGTGCCAGCAGTTTACTAGCGGGAACGAACACCGGGGAGCTGTTTTTT. This chain connects TRBV28 to TRBJ2-2, with TRBD2 matching over 9 bases. J gave up 0 bases and V 2 bases, and 1 base lay outside the gene matches. The CDR3 loop spans 16 amino acids. Germline V gives CDR1 MDHEN, CDR2 SYDVKM. The full variable domain, completed using reference TRBV28 and TRBJ2-2, is DVKVTQSSRYLVKRTGEKVFLECVQDMDHENMFWYRQDPGLGLRLIYFSYDVKMKEKGDIPEGYSVSREKKERFSLILESASTNQTSMYLCASSLLAGTNTGELFFGEGSRLTVL.

The chain recombines TRBV20-1 with TRBJ1-2; a weak D match, TRBD1 (5 bases). This CDR3 contains 15 residues. Germline V lookup: CDR1 DFQATT, CDR2 SNEGSKA (reference sequence). V shed 0 bases and J shed 7 bases, with 18 bases lying between them. In DNA, the CDR3 is TGCAGTGCTAGAGATCTCCAGGGATCCAGTCCTGGCTACACCTTC. Its protein is CSARDLQGSSPGYTF.

This clonotype came up many times. V gene TRBV6-6 combines with J gene TRBJ2-3, with TRBD2 as a possible D gene (6 bases). Trimming removed 0 bases at V and 0 bases at J, with 16 bases between. The CDR3 runs to 18 residues. Looked up from germline, CDR1 is MNHNY and CDR2 is SVGAGI (reference sequence). CDR3 in DNA: TGTGCCAGCAGTTACTCGAAGGTGGGGCGGGACAGCACAGATACGCAGTATTTT. As protein: CASSYSKVGRDSTDTQYF.

Of note for this clonotype: A much larger clone lies one base from this, so it may be a read error. This sequence joins TRBV29-1 and TRBJ1-1, with unresolved D. Looked up from germline, CDR1 is SQVTM and CDR2 is ANQGSEA. The CDR3 is 13 amino acids. The CDR3 DNA sequence: TGTGCCATCGACCAGAACCTGAGCACTGAAGCTTTCTTT. Amino acid sequence: CAIDQNLSTEAFF.

The chain joins TRBV11-2 to TRBJ2-3; 9 positions agree with TRBD1. Trimming cost V 5 bases and J 3 bases; bases outside gene matches: 9. Germline V gene lookup returns CDR1 SGHAT and CDR2 FQNNGV. CDR3 length equals 16 residues. This CDR3 reads CASSIGQGIETDTQYF. CDR3 DNA sequence: TGTGCCAGCAGCATTGGACAGGGGATAGAAACAGATACGCAGTATTTT.

This clonotype was seen repeatedly, ten times or more. The chain has TRBV12-3 or TRBV12-4 and TRBJ2-7, with D tentatively TRBD2 (5 bases). V lost 6 bases and J lost 5, with 17 bases in between. The CDR3 is made up of 14 amino acids. CDR3: CASRRREIGDEQYF. The CDR3 DNA sequence: TGTGCCAGCAGGAGGCGTGAAATCGGGGACGAGCAGTACTTC.

This clonotype was observed a few times. The chain couples TRBV6-6 to TRBJ2-5; the D gene could be TRBD1 or TRBD2 (5 bases each). Germline V gene lookup returns CDR1 MNHNY and CDR2 SVGAGI (reference sequence). The CDR3 runs 18 residues. The V end lost 3 bases, the J end lost 3 bases, and 23 bases lay between the germline ends. Here the CDR3 DNA reads TGTGCCAGCAGTTATAGCGCAGGGCCTCTTCATGCGGAAGAGACCCAGTACTTC. Amino acid sequence: CASSYSAGPLHAEETQYF.

This clonotype showed up many times. This chain links TRBV28 with TRBJ2-7; D not resolved. Germline CDR1 is MDHEN and CDR2 is SYDVKM. The V end was cut by 2 bases, the J end by 0 bases, with 8 bases between. The CDR3 contains 14 residues. Written as DNA, the CDR3 is TGTGCCAGCAGTTTAGGCGACTTCTCCTACGAGCAGTACTTC. This sequence encodes CASSLGDFSYEQYF.

This clonotype occurred many times. The V gene is TRBV7-9, the J gene TRBJ2-7; 7 nucleotides agree with TRBD1. J was trimmed by 3 bases and V by 4 bases; bases with no gene match: 6. CDR3 length: 14 amino acids. Germline-derived CDR1 and CDR2 are SEHNR and FQNEAQ (reference sequence). The chain's CDR3 is CASSWGTAFYEQYF. The CDR3 region has the DNA TGTGCCAGCAGCTGGGGGACAGCCTTCTACGAGCAGTACTTC. Based on the CDR3 plus reference TRBV7-9 and TRBJ2-7, the full variable domain is DTGVSQNPRHKITKRGQNVTFRCDPISEHNRLYWYRQTLGQGPEFLTYFQNEAQLEKSRLLSDRFSAERPKGSFSTLEIQRTEQGDSAMYLCASSWGTAFYEQYFGPGTRLTVT.

V usage is TRBV20-1 and J usage is TRBJ2-1; 10 nucleotides match TRBD1. CDR1 and CDR2 from the germline V gene are DFQATT and SNEGSKA (reference sequence). The CDR3 runs 15 residues. The junction had 8 bases not matched to a gene; V was cut back by 7 bases and J by 2 bases. The CDR3 region is CSVPAGTGAYNEQFF. The CDR3 region has the DNA TGCAGTGTCCCTGCCGGGACAGGGGCCTACAATGAGCAGTTCTTC.